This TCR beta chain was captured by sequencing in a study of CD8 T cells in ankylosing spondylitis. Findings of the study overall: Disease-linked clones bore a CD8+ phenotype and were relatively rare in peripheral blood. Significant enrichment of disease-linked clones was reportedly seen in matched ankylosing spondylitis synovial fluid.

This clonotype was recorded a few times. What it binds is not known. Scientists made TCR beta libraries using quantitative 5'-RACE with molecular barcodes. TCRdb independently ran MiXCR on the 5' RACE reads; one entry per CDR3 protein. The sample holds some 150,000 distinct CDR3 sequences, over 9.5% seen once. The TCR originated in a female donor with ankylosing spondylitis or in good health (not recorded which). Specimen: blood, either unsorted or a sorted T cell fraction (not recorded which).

The CDR3 sequence: CSARRAQETQYF. CDR3 nucleotides: TGCAGTGCTAGGCGGGCCCAAGAGACCCAGTACTTC. The J gene is TRBJ2-5, the V gene TRBV20-1; D possibly corresponds to TRBD2 (5 bases). The ends were cut back, 3 bases at V and 1 base at J, with 6 bases in the middle. The CDR3 runs to 12 residues. Germline CDR1 DFQATT, CDR2 SNEGSKA (reference sequence).